This T cell receptor beta chain stems from a study of shared clonotypes between healthy human individuals. Study conclusions and caveats: Researchers sampled only blood; tissue repertoires likely differ.

About this clone itself: The antigen remains undetermined.

Germline loops: CDR1 MNHEY, CDR2 SMNVEV (reference sequence). V was shortened by 5 bases and J by 3 bases, with 13 bases between the two germline ends. This CDR3 region has 14 residues. Every subset's genomic DNA went evenly onto several immunoSEQ plates. The sequenced material, unsorted PBMC DNA, was run on ten immunoSEQ deep assay plates. The table came from immunoSEQ multiplex PCR; TCRdb's copy has only in-frame clones and leaves some out. The repertoire has about 490,000 clones, 75% to 85% of them found once; the top ten carry 10% to 15%. The clonotype originates from a woman aged 40 to 49 in good health. Some clones in this sample may be carry-over from other donors' samples. Sequenced: PBMCs. The chain joins TRBV27 to TRBJ1-1; D possibly corresponds to TRBD1 (5 bases). The CDR3 DNA sequence: TGTGCCAGCAGTAAACTACGAGGGGACACTGAAGCTTTCTTT. Encoded protein: CASSKLRGDTEAFF.